This TCR beta chain was captured by sequencing in a study of blood T cell repertoires in COVID-19. For the study at large: Collection of acute and convalescent COVID-19 samples took place in the United States, Italy and Spain. In each case, the material was cDNA or gDNA derived from T cells, B-cell-depleted T cells, or PBMCs.

Unmatched junction bases numbered 6, after V lost 8 bases and J lost 3 bases. CDR3 length: 14 amino acids. Germline V gene data show CDR1 as SGHTA and CDR2 as FQGNSA. TCRdb's table, derived via immunoSEQ multiplex PCR, lists solely in-frame clones and lacks some. The sample consists of approximately 100,000 clones, over 80% of them appearing once. The chain links TRBV7-2 to TRBJ2-3; 9 positions match TRBD1. The sample taken for sequencing was peripheral blood. The origin of this receptor is an elderly woman with active or convalescent COVID-19. This CDR3 is CASGQDRGTDTQYF. CDR3 DNA sequence: TGTGCCAGCGGACAGGACAGGGGAACAGATACGCAGTATTTT.